These T cell receptor beta chains were read from a single sample in a study of cytomegalovirus exposure and HLA in healthy donors. Profiled with immunoSEQ multiplex PCR; TCRdb holds only in-frame clones, not every one. The data contain about 180,000 clones, 81% of them singletons. Sequencing was carried out using PBMCs. These receptors all stem from a woman aged 18-30 years in good health and CMV-seropositive. The CDR3 runs from the conserved cysteine through the conserved F or W. Fields, in order: CDR3 DNA, CDR3 protein, D gene, V gene, clone size, J gene. The D gene is left open where the match is weak. Clone size is not always given. Where it is, it says once, few, many or a class for expanded clones.

DNA: TGTGCCAGCAGCCCCGGGGGCGGGGGGCGACAAGAGACCCAGTACTTC; CDR3: CASSPGGGGRQETQYF; D: TRBD2; V: TRBV9; size: NA; J: TRBJ2-5
DNA: TGCGCCAGCAGCGTGATAGCGGGGCTGACAGATACGCAGTATTTT; CDR3: CASSVIAGLTDTQYF; D: TRBD2; V: TRBV5-1; size: NA; J: TRBJ2-3
DNA: TGTGCCAGCAGTTTCCGCCCGGACAGCGTATACTATGGCTACACCTTC; CDR3: CASSFRPDSVYYGYTF; D: NA; V: TRBV27; size: NA; J: TRBJ1-2
DNA: TGTGCCAGTAGTATAGGGGCTGGGGGCTCGGACACTGAAGCTTTCTTT; CDR3: CASSIGAGGSDTEAFF; D: NA; V: TRBV19; size: NA; J: TRBJ1-1
DNA: TGTGCCAGCAGTGATCGGGACAGGGGAGGCTACACCTTC; CDR3: CASSDRDRGGYTF; D: TRBD1; V: TRBV6-1; size: NA; J: TRBJ1-2
DNA: TGTGCCAGCTATAGGACAGGGGGCAGCTCCTACGAGCAGTACTTC; CDR3: CASYRTGGSSYEQYF; D: TRBD1; V: TRBV2; size: NA; J: TRBJ2-7
DNA: TGCGCCAGCAGCCAAGATCCTAGCGGGCTCGGGACCCAGTACTTC; CDR3: CASSQDPSGLGTQYF; D: TRBD2; V: TRBV4-3; size: few; J: TRBJ2-5
DNA: TGTGCCAGCTCACGGCCACCGGGACAGGGGGCTCGTAACGAGCAGTACTTC; CDR3: CASSRPPGQGARNEQYF; D: TRBD1; V: TRBV18; size: NA; J: TRBJ2-7
DNA: TGTGCCAGCAGTTCAGGGCCGCTTGGAGAGCAGTACTTC; CDR3: CASSSGPLGEQYF; D: NA; V: TRBV6-6; size: few; J: TRBJ2-5
DNA: TGTGCCAGCAGTCTCCGGACAGGTGGAGAGACCCAGTACTTC; CDR3: CASSLRTGGETQYF; D: TRBD1; V: TRBV27; size: NA; J: TRBJ2-5
DNA: TGTGCCAGCAGCCATACCCGGGGGGCATGGGAGACCCAGTACTTC; CDR3: CASSHTRGAWETQYF; D: NA; V: TRBV4-2; size: NA; J: TRBJ2-5
DNA: TGTGCCACGGGAGGGGCCGTGTACGAAAAACTGTTTTTT; CDR3: CATGGAVYEKLFF; D: NA; V: TRBV19; size: NA; J: TRBJ1-4
DNA: TGTGCCAGCAGCAGCGGGACAGGCGATCTTCTCCCCTACGAGCAGTACTTC; CDR3: CASSSGTGDLLPYEQYF; D: NA; V: TRBV5-8; size: NA; J: TRBJ2-7
DNA: TGTGCCAGCAGCCTTCTGGGGCAGAACACCGGGGAGCTGTTTTTT; CDR3: CASSLLGQNTGELFF; D: NA; V: TRBV7-3; size: NA; J: TRBJ2-2
DNA: TGTGCCAGCAGTTACGGACAGGCCATAAACTACGAGCAGTACTTC; CDR3: CASSYGQAINYEQYF; D: TRBD1; V: TRBV6-6; size: NA; J: TRBJ2-7
DNA: TGTGCCAGCCGCGGTAGCGGGGGGAACGAGCAGTACTTC; CDR3: CASRGSGGNEQYF; D: TRBD2; V: TRBV6-5; size: once; J: TRBJ2-7
DNA: TGTGCCAGTAGTCGTAGCGAACAATCCTACGAGCAGTACTTC; CDR3: CASSRSEQSYEQYF; D: NA; V: TRBV19; size: NA; J: TRBJ2-7
DNA: TGTGCCAGCAGCTTCTCCGGGGGGCCCCAGTACTTC; CDR3: CASSFSGGPQYF; D: NA; V: TRBV13; size: NA; J: TRBJ2-5
DNA: TGCACCAGCAGCCAAGATATTAATTTAAGACTACCCGCGGAAGATACGCAGTATTTT; CDR3: CTSSQDINLRLPAEDTQYF; D: NA; V: TRBV1; size: NA; J: TRBJ2-3
DNA: TGTGCCAGCAGCACTCTAGCTTCGGTCGCAGATACGCAGTATTTT; CDR3: CASSTLASVADTQYF; D: NA; V: TRBV6-1; size: NA; J: TRBJ2-3
DNA: TGTGCCAGCAGCTTATATGGGGCCAACGGCCTGACTTTC; CDR3: CASSLYGANGLTF; D: NA; V: TRBV7-8; size: NA; J: TRBJ2-6
DNA: TGTGCCATCGGGGCTAGCGGGGGGGCTTACAATGAGCAGTTCTTC; CDR3: CAIGASGGAYNEQFF; D: TRBD2; V: TRBV10-3; size: NA; J: TRBJ2-1
DNA: TGTGCCAGCAGCTTAGGGAGGGTACCCGGGGCCAACGTCCTGACTTTC; CDR3: CASSLGRVPGANVLTF; D: NA; V: TRBV7-8; size: NA; J: TRBJ2-6
DNA: TGTGCCACCATGACGGTAGAGAGGGAGCAGTACTTC; CDR3: CATMTVEREQYF; D: NA; V: TRBV6-5; size: NA; J: TRBJ2-7
DNA: TGTGCCAGCAGCGGGGGACAGGGAGTGTACGAGCAGTACTTC; CDR3: CASSGGQGVYEQYF; D: TRBD1; V: TRBV7-7; size: NA; J: TRBJ2-7
DNA: TGTGCCAGCAGCCAAGAATCGCGGAGGGGAACAGATACGCAGTATTTT; CDR3: CASSQESRRGTDTQYF; D: NA; V: TRBV4-2; size: NA; J: TRBJ2-3
DNA: TGTGCCACCAGCAGACGGACAGACCTAAACAACATTCAGTACTTC; CDR3: CATSRRTDLNNIQYF; D: NA; V: TRBV15; size: NA; J: TRBJ2-4
DNA: TGTGCCAGCAGCAGAACCTTCAGTGCAACTAATGAAAAACTGTTTTTT; CDR3: CASSRTFSATNEKLFF; D: NA; V: TRBV5-5; size: NA; J: TRBJ1-4
DNA: TGTGCCAGCGCCTCCGTCGGACAGCGATATCAGCCCCAGCATTTT; CDR3: CASASVGQRYQPQHF; D: NA; V: TRBV28; size: few; J: TRBJ1-5
DNA: TGTGCCAGCAGCCCGGGGGACAGGGTAGCCTCACCCCTCCACTTT; CDR3: CASSPGDRVASPLHF; D: TRBD1; V: TRBV13; size: NA; J: TRBJ1-6
DNA: TGTGCCAGCAGTAGGGACAGGGACACTGAAGCTTTCTTT; CDR3: CASSRDRDTEAFF; D: TRBD1; V: TRBV27; size: NA; J: TRBJ1-1
DNA: TGTGCCAGCTCACCACCCGTTCGGGCAGATACGCAGTATTTT; CDR3: CASSPPVRADTQYF; D: NA; V: TRBV18; size: NA; J: TRBJ2-3
DNA: TGTGCCACCAGCAGAGAGACGGGGGGCACAGATACGCAGTATTTT; CDR3: CATSRETGGTDTQYF; D: NA; V: TRBV15; size: NA; J: TRBJ2-3
DNA: TGTGCCAGCAGTCGACAGGCCAACACTGAAGCTTTCTTT; CDR3: CASSRQANTEAFF; D: NA; V: TRBV6-5; size: NA; J: TRBJ1-1
DNA: TGTGCCAGCAGCTTAATGGGGGGGAACTCCTACGAGCAGTACTTC; CDR3: CASSLMGGNSYEQYF; D: TRBD2; V: TRBV11-1; size: NA; J: TRBJ2-7
DNA: TGTGCCAGCAGCCAGACTAGCGGGGGGGTAGGCTGGACAGATACGCAGTATTTT; CDR3: CASSQTSGGVGWTDTQYF; D: TRBD2; V: TRBV5-6; size: NA; J: TRBJ2-3
DNA: TGTGCCAGCAGTGTTTACAGGATCGAAGGAGGGGGCTACACCTTC; CDR3: CASSVYRIEGGGYTF; D: NA; V: TRBV6-6; size: NA; J: TRBJ1-2
DNA: TGCGCCAGCAGCCAAGAAAACTCCAGGGTTAACTATGGCTACACCTTC; CDR3: CASSQENSRVNYGYTF; D: NA; V: TRBV4-3; size: NA; J: TRBJ1-2
DNA: TGTGCCAGCAGTAAAGGGGACAGGACGAGCTCCTACGAGCAGTACTTC; CDR3: CASSKGDRTSSYEQYF; D: TRBD1; V: TRBV2; size: NA; J: TRBJ2-7
DNA: TGTGCCAGCAGCTTGGACCCAGGCGCTAGCGGGGGCTCGGATGAGCAGTTCTTC; CDR3: CASSLDPGASGGSDEQFF; D: TRBD2; V: TRBV5-4; size: NA; J: TRBJ2-1
DNA: TGCGCCAGCAGCTTGTTCCAGGGGGCAGCACGTCAGCCCCAGCATTTT; CDR3: CASSLFQGAARQPQHF; D: TRBD1; V: TRBV5-1; size: NA; J: TRBJ1-5
DNA: TGTGCCAGCAGCTCCCAGTATAAGCGGCCCTCGGATACGCAGTATTTT; CDR3: CASSSQYKRPSDTQYF; D: NA; V: TRBV7-9; size: NA; J: TRBJ2-3
DNA: TGTGCCAGCAGCTTCGATAGCTATGGCTACACCTTC; CDR3: CASSFDSYGYTF; D: NA; V: TRBV7-9; size: once; J: TRBJ1-2
DNA: TGTGCCAGCCGCGGGACAGGGGGCGAGCAGTACTTC; CDR3: CASRGTGGEQYF; D: TRBD1; V: TRBV5-4; size: NA; J: TRBJ2-7
DNA: TGCGCCAGCAGCCAGGGACAGGGTGCCGAGCAGTTCTTC; CDR3: CASSQGQGAEQFF; D: TRBD1; V: TRBV4-1; size: NA; J: TRBJ2-1
DNA: TGTGCCAGCAGCGACAATCGGCCCCTCCACTTT; CDR3: CASSDNRPLHF; D: NA; V: TRBV28; size: few; J: TRBJ1-6
DNA: TGTGCCAGTACCAAAGCAGGGGGGATGAACACTGAAGCTTTCTTT; CDR3: CASTKAGGMNTEAFF; D: TRBD1; V: TRBV19; size: NA; J: TRBJ1-1
DNA: TGTGCCAGCAGTGAGGAAGTGGACAGGGGGGGAACCTATGGCTACACCTTC; CDR3: CASSEEVDRGGTYGYTF; D: TRBD1; V: TRBV6-4; size: NA; J: TRBJ1-2
DNA: TGTGCCAGCAAAATACTTCGACACACCTCCTACAATGAGCAGTTCTTC; CDR3: CASKILRHTSYNEQFF; D: NA; V: TRBV28; size: NA; J: TRBJ2-1